The 14 T cell receptor beta chains presented below share a single source sample, sequenced in a study of shared clonotypes between healthy human individuals. Assay: immunoSEQ multiplex PCR; the TCRdb copy retains only in-frame clones and omits some. Here the sample spans about 520,000 clones, roughly 80% being singletons. The sample consisted of PBMCs. The receptors here all came from a woman in her forties in good health. Some clones in this sample may be carry-over from other donors' samples.

This chain uses TRBV11-2 with TRBJ2-1, with 8 nucleotides matching TRBD2. Trimming cost V 5 bases and J 4 bases; bases outside gene matches: 10. The CDR3 sequence is 16 residues long. The germline CDR1 and CDR2 sequences are SGHAT and FQNNGV. DNA for the CDR3: TGTGCCAGCAGCCGTACGGTACTAGCGGCATACAATGAGCAGTTCTTC. Its translation: CASSRTVLAAYNEQFF.

The V and J genes are TRBV11-2 and TRBJ2-2, with TRBD2 matching 7 bases. Germline CDR1 is SGHAT and CDR2 is FQNNGV. The CDR3 extends over 14 amino acids. Unmatched junction bases numbered 5, after V lost 3 bases and J lost 7 bases. The CDR3 protein is CASSFRGGSGELFF. The CDR3 nucleotides read TGTGCCAGCAGCTTTCGGGGAGGGAGCGGGGAGCTGTTTTTT.

This chain connects TRBV29-1 to TRBJ2-7; TRBD2 aligns across 12 bases. With 1 base clipped from V and 4 bases from J, the junction kept 5 bases outside the gene matches. Germline assignment: CDR1 SQVTM and CDR2 ANQGSEA. The CDR3 is 15 residues long. CDR3 residues: CSVEVGLAGGYEQYF. As DNA, the CDR3 is TGCAGCGTTGAAGTTGGTCTAGCGGGAGGGTACGAGCAGTACTTC.

The chain couples TRBV18 to TRBJ1-1; 12 positions match TRBD1. Looked up from germline, CDR1 is KGHSH and CDR2 is LQKENI. Unmatched junction bases numbered 14, after V lost 3 bases and J lost 3 bases. The CDR3 totals 19 residues. CDR3 DNA: TGTGCCAGCTCACCGATAGGGACAGGGGGCTTTAAGACGGACACTGAAGCTTTCTTT. Protein sequence: CASSPIGTGGFKTDTEAFF.

The chain carries TRBV11-3 and TRBJ2-1, with TRBD2 matching 7 bases. The V gene's germline CDR1 is SGHNT and CDR2 YENEEA. CDR3 size: 14 residues. The ends lost 1 base at V and 12 bases at J; junction bases unmatched: 9. The CDR3 region is CASSLGAGNDWQFF. Written as DNA, the CDR3 is TGTGCCAGCAGCTTAGGAGCGGGGAATGATTGGCAGTTCTTC.

This clone was found once. CDR3 sequence: CASSLAGGQGYSYEQYF. The CDR3, as DNA: TGTGCCAGCAGCTTAGCCGGTGGCCAGGGGTACTCCTACGAGCAGTACTTC. The rearrangement links TRBV7-9 to TRBJ2-7; D may be TRBD1 (6 bases). The V gene lost 0 bases and the J gene lost 0 bases, with 15 bases spanning the gap. This CDR3 is 17 amino acids long. CDR1 is SEHNR and CDR2 is FQNEAQ in the germline V gene (reference sequence).

The CDR3 sequence is CASSVGTGGDTEAFF. The CDR3 DNA reads TGTGCCAGCAGCGTCGGGACAGGTGGGGACACTGAAGCTTTCTTT. The chain recombines TRBV7-8 with TRBJ1-1, with 8 nucleotides matching TRBD1. The trim removed 5 bases at V and 3 bases at J, leaving 8 bases unmatched. The CDR3 has 15 residues. Germline V gene data show CDR1 as SGHVS and CDR2 as FQNEAQ.

The chain links TRBV27 to TRBJ1-1; perhaps TRBD1 as D (5 bases). The CDR3 is 14 residues long. Germline CDR1 reads MNHEY; CDR2 reads SMNVEV (reference sequence). V was clipped by 3 bases and J by 1 base, with 9 bases between them. CDR3 sequence (DNA): TGTGCCAGCAGTTTCCGGAGGGGGAACACTGAAGCTTTCTTT. This encodes CASSFRRGNTEAFF.

The chain couples TRBV7-6 to TRBJ2-5; possibly TRBD2 for D (5 bases). Per the germline V gene, CDR1 is SGHVS and CDR2 is FNYEAQ. The CDR3 runs 14 residues. The germline V and J ends were trimmed by 4 bases and 1 base, with 10 bases remaining between them. The CDR3 region has the DNA TGTGCCAGCAGCTCGACTATCCGCCAAGAGACCCAGTACTTC. Encoded protein: CASSSTIRQETQYF.

This clone came up a few times. The rearrangement uses TRBV11-2 and TRBJ2-5, with D uncertain. The germline CDR1 and CDR2 sequences are SGHAT and FQNNGV. Deletions cut 2 bases from V and 5 bases from J, with 6 bases between. The CDR3 runs 12 residues. This CDR3 is CASSLTGETQYF. CDR3 sequence (DNA): TGTGCCAGCAGCTTAACTGGGGAGACCCAGTACTTC.

The chain joins TRBV4-3 to TRBJ2-1; tentative D call: TRBD2 (6 bases). Looked up from germline, CDR1 is LGHNA and CDR2 is YSLEER. The CDR3 totals 15 residues. V was shortened by 3 bases and J by 5 bases, with 14 bases between the two germline ends. CDR3 protein: CASSQGLAENNEQFF. CDR3 coding DNA: TGCGCCAGCAGCCAGGGTTTAGCGGAAAACAATGAGCAGTTCTTC.

This chain's CDR3 is CASSGGNYGYTF. CDR3 DNA: TGTGCCAGCAGCGGTGGGAACTATGGCTACACCTTC. V and J are TRBV5-6 and TRBJ1-2, with D unresolved. Germline V lookup: CDR1 SGHDT, CDR2 YYEEEE. The ends were cut back, 4 bases at V and 2 bases at J, with 6 bases in the middle. This CDR3 is built from 12 residues.

This chain joins TRBV5-1 and TRBJ2-7; D is perhaps TRBD1 (6 bases). Deletions cut 6 bases from V and 7 bases from J, with 17 bases between. The CDR3 contains 13 residues. CDR1 is SGHRS, CDR2 YFSETQ, per germline. In DNA form, the CDR3 reads TGCGCCAGCAATCTGGGCAGGGGATCGGAGCAGTACTTC. It translates to CASNLGRGSEQYF.

The J gene is TRBJ1-2, the V gene TRBV9, with D unclear. Deletions cut 6 bases from V and 0 bases from J, with 12 bases between. This CDR3 has 14 amino acids. CDR1 and CDR2 from the germline V gene are SGDLS and YYNGEE. The CDR3 DNA follows: TGTGCCAGCACCCTAGACACGTCTAACTATGGCTACACCTTC. This codes for CASTLDTSNYGYTF. The complete variable domain, with remaining parts taken from reference TRBV9 and TRBJ1-2, reads DSGVTQTPKHLITATGQRVTLRCSPRSGDLSVYWYQQSLDQGLQFLIQYYNGEERAKGNILERFSAQQFPDLHSELNLSSLELGDSALYFCASTLDTSNYGYTFGSGTRLTVV.